One T cell receptor beta chain is described in this entry. This specimen comes from a study of blood T cell repertoires in COVID-19. The length of the CDR3 is 14 residues. Germline CDR1 SGHTA, CDR2 FQGNSA. Trimming took off 1 base at V and 10 bases at J, with 11 bases between the two ends. Profiled with immunoSEQ multiplex PCR; TCRdb holds only in-frame clones, not every one. The sample has about 250,000 clones; 90% to 95% are singletons. This chain links TRBV7-2 with TRBJ1-6, with D possibly TRBD1 on 6 matching bases. Sequenced input: PBMCs or T cells enriched from blood (not recorded which). The clonotype originates from a woman aged 18-29 years who had recovered from COVID-19. For the CDR3, the DNA is TGTGCCAGCAGCTTAGTGGGGGCCGGCTCACCCCTCCACTTT. This translates into CASSLVGAGSPLHF.